Shown below are 12 T cell receptor beta chains from a single sample sequenced in a study of blood T cell repertoires in COVID-19. Assay: immunoSEQ multiplex PCR; the TCRdb copy retains only in-frame clones and omits some. The sample carries some 40,000 clones, roughly nine tenths recorded once. The material sequenced was peripheral blood. The receptors come from a man aged 65 to 85 with acute or convalescent COVID-19.

V and J are TRBV3-1 (or the pseudogene TRBV3-2) and TRBJ1-4; D is ambiguous. V lost 5 bases, J lost 2 bases, and 9 bases lay in between. The CDR3 is 14 residues long. Germline V gives CDR1 LGHDT, CDR2 YNNKEL (reference sequence). This CDR3 reads CASSSRGTNEKLFF. The CDR3, as DNA: TGTGCCAGCAGCTCCCGGGGTACTAATGAAAAACTGTTTTTT.

V gene TRBV7-3 combines with J gene TRBJ1-1; maybe TRBD1 (6 bases). The V gene's germline CDR1 is SGHTA and CDR2 FQGTGA. Trimming cost V 4 bases and J 8 bases, with 23 bases left between them. The CDR3 is made up of 16 amino acids. The CDR3 DNA follows: TGTGCCAGCAGCTCGGCCGGGGGACACCCAGCGGGAGAAGCTTTCTTT. This encodes CASSSAGGHPAGEAFF. Looking up the rest from reference TRBV7-3 and TRBJ1-1 gives the full variable domain: GAGVSQTPSNKVTEKGKYVELRCDPISGHTALYWYRQSLGQGPEFLIYFQGTGAADDSGLPNDRFFAVRPEGSVSTLKIQRTERGDSAVYLCASSSAGGHPAGEAFFGQGTRLTVV.

The chain recombines TRBV5-6 with TRBJ1-2; maybe TRBD1 (5 bases). Between the trimmed V and J ends, which lost 1 base and 7 bases, there was a span of 20 bases. The CDR3 length is 16 residues. Germline V CDR1 and CDR2: SGHDT, YYEEEE. CDR3 region: CASSLLGDSTRGGYTF. The CDR3 DNA is TGTGCCAGCAGCTTGCTAGGGGACTCCACCCGGGGTGGCTACACCTTC.

This chain joins TRBV7-2 and TRBJ1-4; 7 nucleotides align to TRBD1. From germline, CDR1 is SGHTA and CDR2 FQGNSA. Trimming took 3 bases from V and 7 from J; bases not matched to a gene: 8. CDR3 length equals 15 residues. CDR3 protein: CASSFQQGRGEKLFF. CDR3 bases: TGTGCCAGCAGCTTCCAACAGGGGCGGGGTGAAAAACTGTTTTTT.

V gene TRBV5-5 combines with J gene TRBJ1-6; D perhaps matches TRBD1 (5 bases). Germline-derived CDR1 and CDR2 are SGHKS and YYEKEE (reference sequence). The CDR3 length is 16 residues. Trimming cost V 0 bases and J 4 bases, with 11 bases left between them. CDR3 in amino acids: CASSLGWGLYNSPLHF. The CDR3, as DNA: TGTGCCAGCAGCTTGGGGTGGGGACTTTATAATTCACCCCTCCACTTT.

The gene calls are TRBV18 and TRBJ1-2; 8 bases map to TRBD1. The CDR3 consists of 13 residues. V shed 3 bases, J shed 6 bases, and the junction held 3 bases outside the gene matches. CDR1 and CDR2 from the germline V gene are KGHSH and LQKENI. The CDR3 DNA is TGTGCCAGCTCACCGGACAGGGACCATGGCTACACCTTC. It is translated as CASSPDRDHGYTF.

This clone showed up just once. The chain combines TRBV11-2 with TRBJ2-7; no clear D gene. V lost 0 bases and J 1 base, leaving 4 bases between the germline ends. Looked up from germline, CDR1 is SGHAT and CDR2 is FQNNGV. The CDR3 is 13 residues long. The CDR3 DNA reads TGTGCCAGCAGCTTAGAGTATTCCTACGAGCAGTACTTC. Protein sequence: CASSLEYSYEQYF. The entire variable domain, with the rest obtained from reference TRBV11-2 and TRBJ2-7, is as follows: EAGVAQSPRYKIIEKRQSVAFWCNPISGHATLYWYQQILGQGPKLLIQFQNNGVVDDSQLPKDRFSAERLKGVDSTLKIQPAKLEDSAVYLCASSLEYSYEQYFGPGTRLTVT.

This rearrangement joins TRBV28 to TRBJ2-7, with a weak D call TRBD2 (5 bases). V was cut by 5 bases and J by 0 bases, with 8 bases left in between. Per germline, CDR1 MDHEN and CDR2 SYDVKM. This CDR3 region has 13 residues. The CDR3 region has the DNA TGTGCCAGCAGTCCCGGACTCTCCTACGAGCAGTACTTC. Protein sequence: CASSPGLSYEQYF. Drawing the rest from reference TRBV28 and TRBJ2-7, the complete variable domain is DVKVTQSSRYLVKRTGEKVFLECVQDMDHENMFWYRQDPGLGLRLIYFSYDVKMKEKGDIPEGYSVSREKKERFSLILESASTNQTSMYLCASSPGLSYEQYFGPGTRLTVT.

The V call is TRBV6-5, the J call TRBJ2-1, with D tentatively TRBD1 (7 bases). The germline V gene has CDR1 MNHEY and CDR2 SVGAGI. Trimming took 7 bases from V and 6 from J, leaving 19 bases between them. CDR3 length: 15 residues. The CDR3 is CASTTGAGGSNEQFF. CDR3 nucleotides: TGTGCCAGCACGACTGGGGCAGGGGGGTCCAATGAGCAGTTCTTC.

With regard to this clone: At one boundary the junction diverges from the germline segment, which might be a read error. V and J are TRBV7-7 and TRBJ2-5; D is possibly TRBD1 (6 bases). Germline values: CDR1 SSHAT, CDR2 FNYEAQ (reference sequence). CDR3 length: 15 residues. The CDR3 protein is CASSRRDNTQGTQYF. As DNA, the CDR3 is TGTGCTAGCAGTCGCCGGGACAACACTCAGGGGACCCAGTACTTC.

This chain joins TRBV4-1 and TRBJ1-1, with TRBD1 as a possible D gene (5 bases). The V end was cut by 3 bases, the J end by 4 bases, with 15 bases between. CDR1 is MGHRA, CDR2 YSYEKL, per germline. CDR3 length: 15 amino acids. The CDR3 is CASSHGAGSTTEAFF. In DNA form, the CDR3 reads TGCGCCAGCAGCCACGGGGCGGGGTCGACCACTGAAGCTTTCTTT.

The rearrangement uses TRBV7-2 and TRBJ2-3, with D uncertain. The CDR3 has 12 residues. The V and J ends lost 5 bases and 6 bases respectively, with 9 bases between them. Germline CDR1 reads SGHTA; CDR2 reads FQGNSA. CDR3 nucleotides: TGTGCCAGCAGCGGTGGAGAGGATACGCAGTATTTT. Translating it yields CASSGGEDTQYF. Full variable domain (missing parts from reference TRBV7-2 and TRBJ2-3): GAGVSQSPSNKVTEKGKDVELRCDPISGHTALYWYRQSLGQGLEFLIYFQGNSAPDKSGLPSDRFSAERTGGSVSTLTIQRTQQEDSAVYLCASSGGEDTQYFGPGTRLTVL.